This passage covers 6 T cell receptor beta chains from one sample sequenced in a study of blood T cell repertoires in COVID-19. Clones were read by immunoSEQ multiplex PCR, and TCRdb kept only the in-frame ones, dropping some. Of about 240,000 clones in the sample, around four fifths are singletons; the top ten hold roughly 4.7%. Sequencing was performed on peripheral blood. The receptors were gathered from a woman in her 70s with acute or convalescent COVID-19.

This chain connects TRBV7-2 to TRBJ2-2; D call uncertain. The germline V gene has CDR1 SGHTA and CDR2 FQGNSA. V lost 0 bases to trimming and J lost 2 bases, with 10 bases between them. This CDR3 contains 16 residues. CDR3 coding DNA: TGTGCCAGCAGCTTAGCGAGGCGAGAAAACACCGGGGAGCTGTTTTTT. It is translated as CASSLARRENTGELFF.

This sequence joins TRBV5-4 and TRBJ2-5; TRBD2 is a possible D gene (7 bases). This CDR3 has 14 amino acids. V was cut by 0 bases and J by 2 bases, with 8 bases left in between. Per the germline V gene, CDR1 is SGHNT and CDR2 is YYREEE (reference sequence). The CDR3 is CASSLEGGQETQYF. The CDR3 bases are TGTGCCAGCAGCTTGGAGGGGGGGCAAGAGACCCAGTACTTC.

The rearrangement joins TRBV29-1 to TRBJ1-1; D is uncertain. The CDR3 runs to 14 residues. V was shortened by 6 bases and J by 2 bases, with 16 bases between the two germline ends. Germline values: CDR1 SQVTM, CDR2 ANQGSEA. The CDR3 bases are TGCAGCGTCGGGTTCATAACGCTTAACACTGAAGCTTTCTTT. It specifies CSVGFITLNTEAFF.

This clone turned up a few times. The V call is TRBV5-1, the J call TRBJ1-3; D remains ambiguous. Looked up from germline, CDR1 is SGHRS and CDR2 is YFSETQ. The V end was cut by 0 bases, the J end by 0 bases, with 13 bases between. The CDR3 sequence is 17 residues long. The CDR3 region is CASSLGPQAGSGNTIYF. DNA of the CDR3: TGCGCCAGCAGCTTGGGGCCGCAGGCTGGCTCTGGAAACACCATATATTTT.

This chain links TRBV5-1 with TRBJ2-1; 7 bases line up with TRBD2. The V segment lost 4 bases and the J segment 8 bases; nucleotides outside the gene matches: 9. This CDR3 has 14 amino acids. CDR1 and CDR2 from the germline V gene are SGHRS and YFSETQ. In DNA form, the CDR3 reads TGCGCCAGCAGCCCCGGGGGGAGGGATGATGAGCAGTTCTTC. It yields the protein CASSPGGRDDEQFF. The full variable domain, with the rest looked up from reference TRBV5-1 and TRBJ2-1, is KAGVTQTPRYLIKTRGQQVTLSCSPISGHRSVSWYQQTPGQGLQFLFEYFSETQRNKGNFPGRFSGRQFSNSRSEMNVSTLELGDSALYLCASSPGGRDDEQFFGPGTRLTVL.

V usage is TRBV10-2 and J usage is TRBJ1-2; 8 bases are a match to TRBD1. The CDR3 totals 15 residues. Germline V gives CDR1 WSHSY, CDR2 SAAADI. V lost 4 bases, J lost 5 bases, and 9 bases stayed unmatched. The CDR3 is CASSGLNGQGYGYTF. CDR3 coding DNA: TGCGCCAGCAGTGGATTGAATGGACAGGGATATGGCTACACCTTC.